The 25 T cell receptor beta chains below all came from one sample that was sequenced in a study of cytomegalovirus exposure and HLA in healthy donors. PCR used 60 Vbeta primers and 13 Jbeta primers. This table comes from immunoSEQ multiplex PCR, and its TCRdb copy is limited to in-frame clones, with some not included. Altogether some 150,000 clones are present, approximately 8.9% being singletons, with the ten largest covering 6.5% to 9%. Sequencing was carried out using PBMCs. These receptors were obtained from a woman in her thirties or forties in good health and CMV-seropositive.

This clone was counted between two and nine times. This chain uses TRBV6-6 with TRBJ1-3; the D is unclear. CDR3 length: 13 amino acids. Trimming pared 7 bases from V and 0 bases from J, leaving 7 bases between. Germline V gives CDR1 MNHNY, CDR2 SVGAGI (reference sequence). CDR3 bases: TGTGCCAGCAACCCAGACTCTGGAAACACCATATATTTT. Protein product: CASNPDSGNTIYF.

CDR3 in amino acids: CASSKGATDTQYF. The CDR3 DNA is TGTGCCAGCAGTAAGGGGGCAACAGATACGCAGTATTTT. The chain joins TRBV5-6 to TRBJ2-3; TRBD1 matches at 7 bases. The J segment lost 3 bases and the V segment lost 5 bases, leaving 3 bases of the junction unmatched. The germline V gene encodes CDR1 SGHDT and CDR2 YYEEEE. The CDR3 has 13 amino acids.

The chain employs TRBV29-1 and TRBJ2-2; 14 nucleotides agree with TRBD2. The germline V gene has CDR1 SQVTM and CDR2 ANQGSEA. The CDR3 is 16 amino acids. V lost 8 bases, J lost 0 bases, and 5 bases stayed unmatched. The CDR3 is CSPGLAGGTNTGELFF. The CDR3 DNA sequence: TGCAGCCCCGGACTAGCGGGGGGTACGAACACCGGGGAGCTGTTTTTT.

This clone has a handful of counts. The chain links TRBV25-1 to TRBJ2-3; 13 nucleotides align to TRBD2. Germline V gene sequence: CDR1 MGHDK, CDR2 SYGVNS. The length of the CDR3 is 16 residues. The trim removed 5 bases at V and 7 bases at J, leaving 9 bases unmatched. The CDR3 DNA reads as TGTGCCAGCAGTCCACTAGCGGGGGGGCCTCTAAATACGCAGTATTTT. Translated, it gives CASSPLAGGPLNTQYF.

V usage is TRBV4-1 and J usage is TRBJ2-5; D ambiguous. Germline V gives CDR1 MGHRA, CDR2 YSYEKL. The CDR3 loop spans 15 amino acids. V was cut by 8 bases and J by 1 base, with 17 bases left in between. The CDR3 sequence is CASHSRALTQETQYF. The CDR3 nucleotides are TGCGCCAGCCACAGCCGAGCCCTCACCCAAGAGACCCAGTACTTC.

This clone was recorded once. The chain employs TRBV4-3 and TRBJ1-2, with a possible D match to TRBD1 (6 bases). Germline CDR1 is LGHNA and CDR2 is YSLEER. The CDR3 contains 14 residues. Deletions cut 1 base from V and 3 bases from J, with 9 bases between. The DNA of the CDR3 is TGCGCCAGCAGCCAAGTGTCAGGGGACTATGGCTACACCTTC. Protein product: CASSQVSGDYGYTF.

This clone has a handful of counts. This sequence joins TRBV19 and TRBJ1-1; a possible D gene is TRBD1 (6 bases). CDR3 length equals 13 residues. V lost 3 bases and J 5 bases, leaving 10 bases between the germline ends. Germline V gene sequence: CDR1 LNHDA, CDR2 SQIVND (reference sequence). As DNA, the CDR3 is TGTGCCAGTAGTATTAGGGGGTTAACTGAAGCTTTCTTT. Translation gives CASSIRGLTEAFF. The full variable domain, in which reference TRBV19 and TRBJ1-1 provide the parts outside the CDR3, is DGGITQSPKYLFRKEGQNVTLSCEQNLNHDAMYWYRQDPGQGLRLIYYSQIVNDFQKGDIAEGYSVSREKKESFPLTVTSAQKNPTAFYLCASSIRGLTEAFFGQGTRLTVV.

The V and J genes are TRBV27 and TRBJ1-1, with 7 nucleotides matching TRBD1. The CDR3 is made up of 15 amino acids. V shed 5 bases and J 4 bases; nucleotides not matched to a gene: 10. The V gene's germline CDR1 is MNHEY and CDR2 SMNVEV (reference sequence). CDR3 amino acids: CASSPTTGWSTEAFF. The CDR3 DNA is TGTGCCAGCAGTCCCACGACAGGGTGGAGCACTGAAGCTTTCTTT.

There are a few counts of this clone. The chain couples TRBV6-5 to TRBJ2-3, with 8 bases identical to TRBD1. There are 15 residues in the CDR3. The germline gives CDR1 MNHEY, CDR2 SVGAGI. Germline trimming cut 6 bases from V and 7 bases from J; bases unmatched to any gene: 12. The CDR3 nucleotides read TGTGCCAGCAGCCCGGACAGGGCCCTCTCGAATACGCAGTATTTT. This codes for CASSPDRALSNTQYF.

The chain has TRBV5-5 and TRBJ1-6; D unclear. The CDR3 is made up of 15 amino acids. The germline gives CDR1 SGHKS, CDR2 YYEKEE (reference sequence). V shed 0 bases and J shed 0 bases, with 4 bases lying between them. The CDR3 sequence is CASSLASSYNSPLHF. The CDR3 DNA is TGTGCCAGCAGCTTGGCTAGCTCCTATAATTCACCCCTCCACTTT.

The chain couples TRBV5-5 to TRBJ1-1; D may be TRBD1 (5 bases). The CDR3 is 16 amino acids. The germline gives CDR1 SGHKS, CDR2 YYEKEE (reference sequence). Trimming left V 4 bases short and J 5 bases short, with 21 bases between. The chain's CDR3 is CASSRGILGSGTEAFF. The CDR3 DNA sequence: TGTGCCAGCAGCCGGGGGATTTTGGGTTCTGGGACTGAAGCTTTCTTT.

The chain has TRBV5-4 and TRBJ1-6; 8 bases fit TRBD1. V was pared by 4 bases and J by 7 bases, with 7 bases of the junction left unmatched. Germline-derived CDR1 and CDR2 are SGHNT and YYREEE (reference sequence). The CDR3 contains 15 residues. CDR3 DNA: TGTGCCAGCAGCACCGGGACAGGATTAAATTCACCCCTCCACTTT. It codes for CASSTGTGLNSPLHF.

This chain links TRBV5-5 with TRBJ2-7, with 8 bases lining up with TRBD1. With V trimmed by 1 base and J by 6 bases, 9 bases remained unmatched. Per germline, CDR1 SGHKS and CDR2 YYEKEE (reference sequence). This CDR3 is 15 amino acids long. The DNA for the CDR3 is TGTGCCAGCAGCTTGCTGGCAGGGGGCTTTATCGAGCAGTACTTC. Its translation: CASSLLAGGFIEQYF. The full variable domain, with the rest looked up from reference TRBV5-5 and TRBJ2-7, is DAGVTQSPTHLIKTRGQQVTLRCSPISGHKSVSWYQQVLGQGPQFIFQYYEKEERGRGNFPDRFSARQFPNYSSELNVNALLLGDSALYLCASSLLAGGFIEQYFGPGTRLTVT.

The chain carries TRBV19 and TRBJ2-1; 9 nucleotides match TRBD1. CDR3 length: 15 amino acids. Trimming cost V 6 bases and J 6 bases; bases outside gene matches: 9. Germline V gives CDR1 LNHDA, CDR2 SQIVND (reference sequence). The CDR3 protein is CASSLDRGAGNEQFF. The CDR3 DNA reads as TGTGCCAGTAGCCTTGACAGGGGGGCCGGCAATGAGCAGTTCTTC.

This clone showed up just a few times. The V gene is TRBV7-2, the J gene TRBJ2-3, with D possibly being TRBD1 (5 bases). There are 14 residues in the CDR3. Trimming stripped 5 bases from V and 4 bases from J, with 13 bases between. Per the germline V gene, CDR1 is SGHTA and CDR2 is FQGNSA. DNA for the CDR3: TGTGCCAGCAGCCCCGACAGTTATCCAGATACGCAGTATTTT. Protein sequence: CASSPDSYPDTQYF.

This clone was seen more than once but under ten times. The CDR3 nucleotides read TGTGCCAGCAGCCCTAGACTAGCGGGGCGACACTACGAGCAGTACTTC. Amino acids: CASSPRLAGRHYEQYF. The J gene is TRBJ2-7, the V gene TRBV5-8, with TRBD2 matching 11 bases. After removal of 4 bases from V and 3 bases from J, the junction contained 9 bases not matched to a gene. The CDR3 extends over 16 amino acids. CDR1 is SGHTS and CDR2 is YDEGEE in the germline V gene.

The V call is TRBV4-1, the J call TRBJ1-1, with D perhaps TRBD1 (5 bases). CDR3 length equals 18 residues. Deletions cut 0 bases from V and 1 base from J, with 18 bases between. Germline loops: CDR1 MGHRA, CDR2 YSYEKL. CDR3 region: CASSQDPASGKTNTEAFF. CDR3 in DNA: TGCGCCAGCAGCCAAGATCCTGCGTCAGGGAAGACGAACACTGAAGCTTTCTTT.

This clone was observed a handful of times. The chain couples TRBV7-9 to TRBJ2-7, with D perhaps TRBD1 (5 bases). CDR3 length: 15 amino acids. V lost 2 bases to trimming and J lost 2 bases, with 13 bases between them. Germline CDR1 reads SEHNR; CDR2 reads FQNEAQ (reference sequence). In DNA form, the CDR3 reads TGTGCCAGCAGCTTAAACCCAACAGGTACCTACGAGCAGTACTTC. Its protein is CASSLNPTGTYEQYF.

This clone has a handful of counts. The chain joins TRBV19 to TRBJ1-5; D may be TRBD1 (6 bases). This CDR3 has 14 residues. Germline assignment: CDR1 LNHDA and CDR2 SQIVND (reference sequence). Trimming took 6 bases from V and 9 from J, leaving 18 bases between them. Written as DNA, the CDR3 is TGTGCCAGTAGGAAAGAGACAGGTTCGAGGCCCCAGCATTTT. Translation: CASRKETGSRPQHF.

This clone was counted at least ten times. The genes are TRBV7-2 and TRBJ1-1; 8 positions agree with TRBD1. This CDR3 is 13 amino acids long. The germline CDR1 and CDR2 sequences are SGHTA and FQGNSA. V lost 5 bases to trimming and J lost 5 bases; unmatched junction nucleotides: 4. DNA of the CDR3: TGTGCCAGCAGCCAGGGGGCGGAAACTGAAGCTTTCTTT. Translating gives CASSQGAETEAFF.

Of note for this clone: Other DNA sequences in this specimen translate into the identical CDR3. The CDR3, as DNA: TGTGCCAGCAGCTCGGACAGCCTTAGACGCACGGGTCCCCTCCACTTT. Its translation: CASSSDSLRRTGPLHF. The chain has TRBV5-6 and TRBJ1-6; TRBD1 might be the D (6 bases). Trimming removed 3 bases from V and 13 bases from J, with 23 bases in between. Germline V gene lookup returns CDR1 SGHDT and CDR2 YYEEEE. The CDR3 spans 16 residues. The variable domain in full, completed from reference TRBV5-6 and TRBJ1-6, reads DAGVTQSPTHLIKTRGQQVTLRCSPKSGHDTVSWYQQALGQGPQFIFQYYEEEERQRGNFPDRFSGHQFPNYSSELNVNALLLGDSALYLCASSSDSLRRTGPLHFGNGTRLTVT.

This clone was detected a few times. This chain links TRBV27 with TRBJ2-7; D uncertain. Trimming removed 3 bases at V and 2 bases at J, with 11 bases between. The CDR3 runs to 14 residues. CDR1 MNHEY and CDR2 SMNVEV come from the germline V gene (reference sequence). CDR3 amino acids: CASSLENPPYEQYF. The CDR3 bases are TGTGCCAGCAGTTTGGAGAACCCTCCCTACGAGCAGTACTTC.

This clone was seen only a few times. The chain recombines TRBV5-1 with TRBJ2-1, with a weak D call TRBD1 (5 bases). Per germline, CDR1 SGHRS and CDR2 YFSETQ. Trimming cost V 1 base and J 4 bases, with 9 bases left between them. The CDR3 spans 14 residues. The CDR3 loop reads CASSLPGSYNEQFF. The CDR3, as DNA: TGCGCCAGCAGCTTGCCAGGGTCATACAATGAGCAGTTCTTC.

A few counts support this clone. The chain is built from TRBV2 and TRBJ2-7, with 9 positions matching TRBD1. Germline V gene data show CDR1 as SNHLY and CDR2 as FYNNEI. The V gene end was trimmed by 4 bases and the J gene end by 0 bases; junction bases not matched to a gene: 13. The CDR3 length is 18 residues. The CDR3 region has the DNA TGTGCCAGCAGTGGCCGGGACAGGGTTTCGGGCGCCTCCTACGAGCAGTACTTC. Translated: CASSGRDRVSGASYEQYF.

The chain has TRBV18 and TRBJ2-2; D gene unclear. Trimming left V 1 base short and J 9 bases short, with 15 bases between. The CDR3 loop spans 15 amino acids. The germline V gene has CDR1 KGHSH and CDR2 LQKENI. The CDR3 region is CASSPLLLGERELFF. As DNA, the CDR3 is TGTGCCAGCTCACCACTGCTTCTCGGAGAGAGGGAGCTGTTTTTT.